This T cell receptor (beta chain) came from a study of neurological immune-mediated disorders. Whole-study results and caveats: None of the CDR3 amino acid sequences of expanded clones recurred across subjects, suggesting private repertoires in all groups.

There are many counts of this clonotype. Its antigen is not known. A 10-nucleotide random UMI tagged transcripts in template-switch 5'RACE cDNA synthesis. One entry per CDR3 protein results from TCRdb running MiXCR on the 5' RACE reads. The repertoire holds roughly 76,000 distinct CDR3 sequences, with 13% to 15% as singletons. The group of healthy controls was made up of people who were blood bank volunteers in Maryland, USA. This CDR3 has 14 amino acids. Germline-derived CDR1 and CDR2 are LGHDT and YNNKEL (reference sequence). J was trimmed by 7 bases and V by 6 bases; bases with no gene match: 10. This TCR derives from a woman in her fifties or sixties in good health. Input material: PBMCs. V is TRBV3-1 and J is TRBJ1-2; 8 bases match TRBD1. As DNA, the CDR3 is TGTGCCAGCAGACTGAACGACAGGGGAAGTGGCTACACCTTC. Its protein product is CASRLNDRGSGYTF. The full variable domain, with the rest looked up from reference TRBV3-1 and TRBJ1-2, is DTAVSQTPKYLVTQMGNDKSIKCEQNLGHDTMYWYKQDSKKFLKIMFSYNNKELIINETVPNRFSPKSPDKAHLNLHINSLELGDSAVYFCASRLNDRGSGYTFGSGTRLTVV.